Sequencing of this TCR beta chain was carried out in a study of cytomegalovirus exposure and HLA in healthy donors. This clone was counted between two and nine times. The antigen is not known. Findings of the study overall: Donors were assumed by presence/absence analyses to have roughly uniform sequencing depth. Across donors, most TCRs were seen rarely, yet some public ones were widespread.

Both 60 Vbeta primers and 13 Jbeta primers went into the PCR. Method: immunoSEQ multiplex PCR; TCRdb's copy keeps in-frame clones and lacks some. This sample carries 150,000 to 200,000 clones, 65% to 80% of them seen once, and the ten largest clones take 1.5% to 2%. After removal of 4 bases from V and 6 bases from J, the junction contained 10 bases not matched to a gene. The CDR3 is 17 residues long. From germline, CDR1 is SNHLY and CDR2 FYNNEI. The V call is TRBV2, the J call TRBJ1-6; 9 bases align to TRBD1. Material: PBMCs. The clonotype originates from a woman in her 30s in good health and CMV-seronegative. The CDR3 DNA reads TGTGCCAGCAGTGTATACCAACAGGGGGCGTCTAATTCACCCCTCCACTTT. Protein: CASSVYQQGASNSPLHF.